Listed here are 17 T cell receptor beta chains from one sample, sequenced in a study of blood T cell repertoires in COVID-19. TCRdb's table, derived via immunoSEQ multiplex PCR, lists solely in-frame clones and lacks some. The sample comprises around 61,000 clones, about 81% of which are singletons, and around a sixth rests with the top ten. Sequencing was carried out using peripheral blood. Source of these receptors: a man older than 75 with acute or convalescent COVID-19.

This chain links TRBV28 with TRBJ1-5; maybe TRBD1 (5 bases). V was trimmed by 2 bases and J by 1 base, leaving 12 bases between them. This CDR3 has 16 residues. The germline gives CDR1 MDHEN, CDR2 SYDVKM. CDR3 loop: CASSLNGGLSNQPQHF. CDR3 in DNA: TGTGCCAGCAGTTTAAACGGGGGACTGAGCAATCAGCCCCAGCATTTT.

Written as DNA, the CDR3 is TGCAGCGTTAGACCGGGACAGGGAGCTTTCTTT. As protein: CSVRPGQGAFF. This chain connects TRBV29-1 to TRBJ1-1; 9 bases match TRBD1. This CDR3 has 11 residues. Germline CDR1 and CDR2: SQVTM and ANQGSEA. The V and J ends lost 5 bases and 10 bases, in that order; junction bases with no gene match: 5.

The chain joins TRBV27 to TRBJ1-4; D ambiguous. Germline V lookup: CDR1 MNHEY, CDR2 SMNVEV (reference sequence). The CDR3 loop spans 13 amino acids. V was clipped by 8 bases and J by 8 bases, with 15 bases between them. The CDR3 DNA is TGTGCCAGCCGTTCTGGCGGCTTCGAAAAACTGTTTTTT. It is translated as CASRSGGFEKLFF.

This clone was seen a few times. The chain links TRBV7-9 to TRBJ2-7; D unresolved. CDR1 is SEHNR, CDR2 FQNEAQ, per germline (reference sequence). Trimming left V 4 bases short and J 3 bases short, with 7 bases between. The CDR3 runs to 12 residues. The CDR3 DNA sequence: TGTGCCAGCAGCTCCTTAGACTACGAGCAGTACTTC. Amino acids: CASSSLDYEQYF.

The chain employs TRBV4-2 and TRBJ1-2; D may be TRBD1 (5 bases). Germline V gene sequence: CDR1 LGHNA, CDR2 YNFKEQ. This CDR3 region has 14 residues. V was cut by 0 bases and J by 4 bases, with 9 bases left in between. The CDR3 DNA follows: TGTGCCAGCAGCCAAGAGCGGGGCTCCTATGGCTACACCTTC. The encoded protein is CASSQERGSYGYTF.

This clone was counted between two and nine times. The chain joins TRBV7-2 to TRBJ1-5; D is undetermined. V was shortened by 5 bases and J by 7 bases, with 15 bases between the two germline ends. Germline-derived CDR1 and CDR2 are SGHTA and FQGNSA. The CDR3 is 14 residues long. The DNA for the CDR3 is TGTGCCAGCAGCACCCGGGGTGAAGGGCAGCCCCAGCATTTT. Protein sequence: CASSTRGEGQPQHF.

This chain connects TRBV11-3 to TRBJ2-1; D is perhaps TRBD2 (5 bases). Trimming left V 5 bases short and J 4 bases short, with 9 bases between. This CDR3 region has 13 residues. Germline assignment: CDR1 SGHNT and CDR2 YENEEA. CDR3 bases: TGTGCCAGCAGCCCGACTAAGTACAATGAGCAGTTCTTC. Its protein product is CASSPTKYNEQFF.

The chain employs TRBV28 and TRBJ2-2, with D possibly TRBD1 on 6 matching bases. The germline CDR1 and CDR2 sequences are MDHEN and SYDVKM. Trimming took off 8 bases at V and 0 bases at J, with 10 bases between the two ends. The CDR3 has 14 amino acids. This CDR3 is CASGGQSNTGELFF. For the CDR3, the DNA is TGTGCCAGCGGAGGACAGTCGAACACCGGGGAGCTGTTTTTT.

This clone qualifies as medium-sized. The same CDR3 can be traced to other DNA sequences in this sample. The CDR3 sequence: CATSGRTGNTGELFF. CDR3 in DNA: TGTGCCACCTCCGGGAGGACGGGGAACACCGGGGAGCTGTTTTTT. V and J are TRBV24-1 and TRBJ2-2; TRBD2 matches at 7 bases. The CDR3 has 15 residues. The trim removed 9 bases at V and 1 base at J, leaving 7 bases unmatched. The germline CDR1 and CDR2 sequences are KGHDR and SFDVKD.

CDR3 bases: TGTGCCAGCAGTAGCCAGGGGGCGGACACTGAAGCTTTCTTT. Its protein is CASSSQGADTEAFF. The genes are TRBV6-5 and TRBJ1-1, with TRBD1 identical over 8 bases. V was pared by 5 bases and J by 3 bases, with 5 bases of the junction left unmatched. The CDR3 covers 14 residues. Germline V CDR1 and CDR2: MNHEY, SVGAGI.

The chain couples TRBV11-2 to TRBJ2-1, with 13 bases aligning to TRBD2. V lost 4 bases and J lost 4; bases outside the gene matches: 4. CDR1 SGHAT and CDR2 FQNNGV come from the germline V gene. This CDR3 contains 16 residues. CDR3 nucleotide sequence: TGTGCCAGCAGCTCGAGGACTAGCGGGGGATACAATGAGCAGTTCTTC. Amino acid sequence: CASSSRTSGGYNEQFF.

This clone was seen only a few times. The CDR3 loop is CASIHRGIADTEAFF. The CDR3 bases are TGTGCCAGCATCCACAGGGGGATTGCGGACACTGAAGCTTTCTTT. The chain has TRBV7-3 and TRBJ1-1; 8 bases align to TRBD1. The trim removed 7 bases at V and 3 bases at J, leaving 10 bases unmatched. Germline loops: CDR1 SGHTA, CDR2 FQGTGA. The CDR3 loop spans 15 amino acids.

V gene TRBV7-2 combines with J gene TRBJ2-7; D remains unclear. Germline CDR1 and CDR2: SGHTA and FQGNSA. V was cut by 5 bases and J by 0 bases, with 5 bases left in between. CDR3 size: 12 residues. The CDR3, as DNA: TGTGCCAGCAGCCCCAGCTCCTACGAGCAGTACTTC. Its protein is CASSPSSYEQYF.

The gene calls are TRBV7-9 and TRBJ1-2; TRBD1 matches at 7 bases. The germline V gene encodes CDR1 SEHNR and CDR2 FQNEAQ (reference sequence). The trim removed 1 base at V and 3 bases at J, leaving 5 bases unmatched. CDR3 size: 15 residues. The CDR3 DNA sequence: TGTGCCAGCAGCTTAGGCTCAGGGGGTGACTATGGCTACACCTTC. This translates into CASSLGSGGDYGYTF. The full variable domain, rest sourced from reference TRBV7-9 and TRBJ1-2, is DTGVSQNPRHKITKRGQNVTFRCDPISEHNRLYWYRQTLGQGPEFLTYFQNEAQLEKSRLLSDRFSAERPKGSFSTLEIQRTEQGDSAMYLCASSLGSGGDYGYTFGSGTRLTVV.

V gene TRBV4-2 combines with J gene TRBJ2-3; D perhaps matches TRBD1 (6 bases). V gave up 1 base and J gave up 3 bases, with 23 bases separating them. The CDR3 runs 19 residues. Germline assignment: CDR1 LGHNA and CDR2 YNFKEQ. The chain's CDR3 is CASSQAARGLLRRTDTQYF. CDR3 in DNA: TGTGCCAGCAGCCAAGCCGCCAGGGGCCTACTACGCCGAACAGATACGCAGTATTTT.

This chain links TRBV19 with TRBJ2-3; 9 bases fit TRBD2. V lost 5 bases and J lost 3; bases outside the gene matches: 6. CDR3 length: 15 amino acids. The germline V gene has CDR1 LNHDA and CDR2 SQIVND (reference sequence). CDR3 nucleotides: TGTGCCAGTAGTTCCAATAGCGGGAGAACAGATACGCAGTATTTT. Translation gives CASSSNSGRTDTQYF.

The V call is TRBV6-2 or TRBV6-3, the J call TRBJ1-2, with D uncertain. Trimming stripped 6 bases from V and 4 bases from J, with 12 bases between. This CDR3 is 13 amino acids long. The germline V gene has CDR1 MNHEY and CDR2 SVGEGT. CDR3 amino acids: CASSGLRRYGYTF. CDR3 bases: TGTGCCAGCAGCGGACTGCGGCGCTATGGCTACACCTTC.